Listed below are T cell receptor beta chains from one sample, sequenced in a study of blood T cell repertoires in COVID-19. Only in-frame clones appear in the TCRdb table, and some are missing; sequencing was by immunoSEQ multiplex PCR. The top ten clones hold roughly 3.1% of a sample with about 520,000 clones, over 75% of them seen once. Sequencing was carried out using peripheral blood. The receptors come from a human donor in a cohort sampled during active COVID-19. The CDR3 runs from the conserved cysteine through the conserved F or W. Each record gives: J gene, CDR3 length, clone size, V gene, D gene, CDR3 DNA, CDR3 protein. A D gene is named only where the DNA matches it firmly. Expanded clones are given a class, and other clones once, few, many or no size at all.

>TRBJ1-4|13|.|TRBV9|.
TGTGCCAGCAGCGACAGATACAATGAAAAACTGTTTTTT
CASSDRYNEKLFF
>TRBJ2-7|18|once|TRBV19|.
TGTGCCAGTAGTATAGGGCTAGCTCCATCTCAGAGGTCCTACGAGCAGTACTTC
CASSIGLAPSQRSYEQYF
>TRBJ2-7|16|.|TRBV5-6|TRBD2
TGTGCCAGCAGCTTCCTGCCGGGACTAGCGGGAGTTGAGCAGTACTTC
CASSFLPGLAGVEQYF
>TRBJ2-1|15|once|TRBV15|.
TGTGCCACCAGCAGATCGAAAAGAGGGAGCGATGAGCAGTTCTTC
CATSRSKRGSDEQFF
>TRBJ2-2|15|.|TRBV5-1|TRBD1
TGCGCCAGCAGGTTAGGGGGCGCGAACACCGGGGAGCTGTTTTTT
CASRLGGANTGELFF
>TRBJ1-2|14|.|TRBV29-1|TRBD1
TGCAGCGTTGCTGAGTTCGGGCAGGGGGCTGGCTACACCTTC
CSVAEFGQGAGYTF
>TRBJ2-3|14|.|TRBV11-2|.
TGTGCCAGCAGCTTAGTCGTGGAGGCAGATACGCAGTATTTT
CASSLVVEADTQYF
>TRBJ1-3|15|.|TRBV10-3|.
TGTGCCATCAGTGAACAGCGGTCCTCTGGAAACACCATATATTTT
CAISEQRSSGNTIYF
>TRBJ2-4|15|.|TRBV11-2|TRBD1
TGTGCCAGCAGCCCGACAGGGTGGGCCAAAAACATTCAGTACTTC
CASSPTGWAKNIQYF
>TRBJ1-1|15|.|TRBV30|TRBD1
TGTGCCTGGAGTGCGTGGACAGGGGGCATGACTGAAGCTTTCTTT
CAWSAWTGGMTEAFF
>TRBJ2-1|17|.|TRBV4-1|TRBD2
TGCGCCAGCAGCCAAGGACACAGCGGGAGTGCCTACAATGAGCAGTTCTTC
CASSQGHSGSAYNEQFF
>TRBJ2-7|15|.|TRBV5-6|TRBD1
TGTGCCAGCAGCCCAAGGGGACAGGGTGGCTACGAGCAGTACTTC
CASSPRGQGGYEQYF
>TRBJ2-3|16|.|TRBV24-1|TRBD2
TGTGCCACCAGTGACGGTAGAGCGGGATTGGCAGATACGCAGTATTTT
CATSDGRAGLADTQYF
>TRBJ1-2|16|.|TRBV3-1/TRBV3-2|TRBD1
TGTGCCAGCAGCAGGACAGGGATAAACGCTAACTATGGCTACACCTTC
CASSRTGINANYGYTF
>TRBJ1-3|16|.|TRBV30|.
TGTGCCTGGAGTACTTCACCTACTCTCTCTGGAAACACCATATATTTT
CAWSTSPTLSGNTIYF
>TRBJ1-1|15|.|TRBV18|TRBD1
TGTGCCAGCTCACCAAGGACAGGGGACCCCACTGAAGCTTTCTTT
CASSPRTGDPTEAFF
>TRBJ2-1|13|.|TRBV24-1|TRBD2
TGTGCCACCCGTCGGGAGGTCGGCAATGAGCAGTTCTTC
CATRREVGNEQFF
>TRBJ1-1|12|.|TRBV25-1|.
TGTGCCAGCAGTGAATCTGGCCTTGAAGCTTTCTTT
CASSESGLEAFF
>TRBJ2-7|15|.|TRBV27|.
TGTGCCAGCAGTTTATCGACACGGGGACTTTACGAGCAGTACTTC
CASSLSTRGLYEQYF
>TRBJ2-6|15|.|TRBV9|.
TGTGCCAGCAGCGTCCATAGCTCTGGGGCCAACGTCCTGACTTTC
CASSVHSSGANVLTF